One and the same sample provided the 25 T cell receptor beta chains below, sequenced in a study of CD8 T cells in Susac syndrome. Random hexamers were used to reverse transcribe the RNA input (about 0.5 to 1 ug). A single record per CDR3 protein comes from TCRdb applying MiXCR to the immunoSEQ multiplex PCR reads. This table holds about 400,000 distinct CDR3 sequences, more than 70% found once. Sequencing was performed on CD8+ T cells from PBMCs. These receptors originate from a human donor with multiple sclerosis.

This rearrangement joins TRBV27 to TRBJ2-7; no clear D gene. This CDR3 has 12 amino acids. CDR1 MNHEY and CDR2 SMNVEV come from the germline V gene (reference sequence). The V and J ends lost 10 bases and 2 bases respectively, with 12 bases between them. For the CDR3, the DNA is TGTGCCACCAGGACCTTTCCCTACGAGCAGTACTTC. Its protein product is CATRTFPYEQYF.

This chain uses TRBV7-2 with TRBJ2-7; either TRBD1 or TRBD2 may fit D (5 bases each). There are 14 residues in the CDR3. V lost 5 bases and J 0 bases, leaving 11 bases between the germline ends. Germline V lookup: CDR1 SGHTA, CDR2 FQGNSA. CDR3 sequence: CASSTAGSSYEQYF. The DNA of the CDR3 is TGTGCCAGCAGCACAGCAGGGAGCTCCTACGAGCAGTACTTC.

The chain is built from TRBV20-1 and TRBJ2-5, with 7 nucleotides matching TRBD1. The CDR3 totals 16 residues. V lost 0 bases, J lost 4 bases, and 11 bases stayed unmatched. Germline CDR1 is DFQATT and CDR2 is SNEGSKA (reference sequence). DNA for the CDR3: TGCAGTGCTAGAGACCTTTCCGGGACAGTACCAGAGACCCAGTACTTC. This gives the protein CSARDLSGTVPETQYF.

This chain uses TRBV7-9 with TRBJ2-7, with a weak D call TRBD1 (5 bases). The germline V and J ends were trimmed by 5 bases and 2 bases, with 13 bases remaining between them. Germline assignment: CDR1 SEHNR and CDR2 FQNEAQ (reference sequence). This CDR3 contains 14 residues. The CDR3 region has the DNA TGTGCCAGCAGCGGATGGGTGACAGCCTACGAGCAGTACTTC. Translated: CASSGWVTAYEQYF.

The CDR3 protein is CSAPNRGEQYF. CDR3 DNA sequence: TGCAGTGCCCCGAACAGGGGCGAGCAGTACTTC. This chain connects TRBV20-1 to TRBJ2-7, with 7 bases identical to TRBD1. CDR3 size: 11 residues. The trim removed 6 bases at V and 6 bases at J, leaving 5 bases unmatched. Germline V gives CDR1 DFQATT, CDR2 SNEGSKA (reference sequence).

The chain combines TRBV30 with TRBJ1-2; D not certain. The CDR3 contains 13 residues. Trimming took 0 bases from V and 1 from J, leaving 6 bases between them. Germline CDR1 reads GTSNPN; CDR2 reads SVGIG (reference sequence). CDR3 residues: CAWSVAGNYGYTF. DNA of the CDR3: TGTGCCTGGAGTGTTGCTGGTAACTATGGCTACACCTTC. Full variable domain (rest looked up from reference TRBV30 and TRBJ1-2): SQTIHQWPATLVQPVGSPLSLECTVEGTSNPNLYWYRQAAGRGLQLLFYSVGIGQISSEVPQNLSASRPQDRQFILSSKKLLLSDSGFYLCAWSVAGNYGYTFGSGTRLTVV.

V usage is TRBV7-8 and J usage is TRBJ2-2, with D perhaps matching TRBD1 or TRBD2 (6 bases each). Germline lookup yields CDR1 SGHVS and CDR2 FQNEAQ. V shed 7 bases and J shed 7 bases, with 16 bases lying between them. This CDR3 has 14 residues. CDR3 amino acids: CASTIGGGRGELFF. In DNA form, the CDR3 reads TGTGCCAGCACCATTGGAGGGGGGCGCGGGGAGCTGTTTTTT.

The count of this clonotype is one. This chain joins TRBV27 and TRBJ2-7, with 7 bases identical to TRBD1. V shed 8 bases and J 1 base; nucleotides not matched to a gene: 5. Germline CDR1 MNHEY, CDR2 SMNVEV (reference sequence). This CDR3 comprises 13 residues. This CDR3 reads CASATGTSYEQYF. CDR3 sequence (DNA): TGTGCCAGCGCGACAGGGACATCCTACGAGCAGTACTTC.

The chain uses TRBV5-4 and TRBJ2-1; TRBD1 agrees at 12 bases. CDR1 and CDR2 (germline): SGHNT, YYREEE (reference sequence). This CDR3 region has 13 residues. The V gene end was trimmed by 7 bases and the J gene end by 10 bases; junction bases not matched to a gene: 6. CDR3: CASAGQGAEEQFF. The CDR3 DNA follows: TGTGCCAGCGCGGGACAGGGGGCGGAAGAGCAGTTCTTC.

The V call is TRBV12-3 or TRBV12-4, the J call TRBJ2-1, with a tentative D call TRBD2 (6 bases). There are 12 residues in the CDR3. V was cut by 3 bases and J by 12 bases, with 12 bases left in between. CDR3 loop: CASSFGGEGQFF. For the CDR3, the DNA is TGTGCCAGCAGTTTCGGGGGAGAGGGGCAGTTCTTC.

The chain has TRBV7-2 and TRBJ2-1, with TRBD1 as a possible D gene (5 bases). The germline CDR1 and CDR2 sequences are SGHTA and FQGNSA. The CDR3 is 12 residues long. The germline V and J ends were trimmed by 0 bases and 10 bases, with 7 bases remaining between them. CDR3 protein: CASSLATGEQFF. CDR3 sequence (DNA): TGTGCCAGCAGCTTAGCCACAGGAGAGCAGTTCTTC.

This chain links TRBV20-1 with TRBJ2-5, with 9 bases matching TRBD2. The germline V gene has CDR1 DFQATT and CDR2 SNEGSKA (reference sequence). This CDR3 contains 14 residues. V shed 2 bases and J 5 bases; nucleotides not matched to a gene: 6. In DNA, the CDR3 is TGCAGTGCTAGAAGGCTAGCGGGGCGCGAGACCCAGTACTTC. Encoded protein: CSARRLAGRETQYF.

The genes are TRBV5-6 and TRBJ2-4; no clear D gene. The CDR3 runs to 12 residues. Germline V gene data show CDR1 as SGHDT and CDR2 as YYEEEE. The germline V and J ends were trimmed by 0 bases and 7 bases, with 5 bases remaining between them. CDR3 coding DNA: TGTGCCAGCAGCTTGGCTGCGAACATTCAGTACTTC. Translation gives CASSLAANIQYF.

This chain uses TRBV6-5 with TRBJ2-5; TRBD1 aligns across 11 bases. V shed 2 bases and J 4 bases; nucleotides not matched to a gene: 9. Germline V gene sequence: CDR1 MNHEY, CDR2 SVGAGI. The CDR3 runs to 17 residues. CDR3 in amino acids: CASSYVRDRGIGETQYF. The CDR3 bases are TGTGCCAGCAGTTACGTCCGGGACAGGGGGATTGGAGAGACCCAGTACTTC.

This clonotype was seen only once. The J gene is TRBJ2-1, the V gene TRBV12-3 or TRBV12-4, with a possible D match to TRBD2 (6 bases). The CDR3 is 16 residues long. Trimming cost V 6 bases and J 0 bases, with 15 bases left between them. CDR3 protein: CASSPEGPSSYNEQFF. The CDR3 nucleotides read TGTGCCAGCAGCCCGGAGGGACCTAGCTCCTACAATGAGCAGTTCTTC.

The CDR3 bases are TGTGCCAGCAGCCTTCTATCCAGGGGGCGCGGGAACACTGAAGCTTTCTTT. It codes for CASSLLSRGRGNTEAFF. This chain links TRBV3-1 with TRBJ1-1; TRBD1 agrees at 8 bases. V was clipped by 4 bases and J by 1 base; unmatched bases: 11. This CDR3 comprises 17 residues. Per the germline V gene, CDR1 is LGHDT and CDR2 is YNNKEL (reference sequence).

The CDR3, as DNA: TGCAGTGCTAGAGCCCCGGGGGGGGTTCCTGAAGCTTTCTTT. Protein product: CSARAPGGVPEAFF. The chain links TRBV20-1 to TRBJ1-1, with TRBD1 as a possible D gene (5 bases). V lost 1 base and J lost 6, with 15 bases in between. Per germline, CDR1 DFQATT and CDR2 SNEGSKA (reference sequence). The length of the CDR3 is 14 residues.

The gene calls are TRBV10-2 and TRBJ2-1; no reliable D call. CDR3 size: 14 residues. Per the germline V gene, CDR1 is WSHSY and CDR2 is SAAADI. The ends were cut back, 8 bases at V and 0 bases at J, with 11 bases in the middle. The CDR3 DNA reads as TGCGCCAGCGAGACCCGTCACTCCTACAATGAGCAGTTCTTC. This gives the protein CASETRHSYNEQFF.

A single count supports this clonotype. The chain has TRBV5-8 and TRBJ2-7; TRBD1 aligns across 9 bases. This CDR3 comprises 12 residues. Trimming took 7 bases from V and 3 from J; bases not matched to a gene: 2. The germline gives CDR1 SGHTS, CDR2 YDEGEE. Written as DNA, the CDR3 is TGTGCCAGCGTGGACAGGGGCTACGAGCAGTACTTC. It codes for CASVDRGYEQYF. The complete variable domain, with remaining parts taken from reference TRBV5-8 and TRBJ2-7, reads EAGVTQSPTHLIKTRGQQATLRCSPISGHTSVYWYQQALGLGLQFLLWYDEGEERNRGNFPPRFSGRQFPNYSSELNVNALELEDSALYLCASVDRGYEQYFGPGTRLTVT.

In the case of this clonotype: At one end, the junction sequence differs from germline, possibly due to a read error. This rearrangement joins TRBV7-9 to TRBJ1-2; perhaps TRBD1 as D (5 bases). Germline values: CDR1 SEHNR, CDR2 FQNEAQ (reference sequence). The CDR3 covers 15 residues. The DNA for the CDR3 is TGTGCCAGCAGTTTAGGGACCTCGCATCGAAATGGCTACACCTTC. Translating it yields CASSLGTSHRNGYTF.

The chain carries TRBV28 and TRBJ2-5; TRBD1 agrees at 7 bases. The junction had 10 bases not matched to a gene; V was cut back by 4 bases and J by 8 bases. Germline assignment: CDR1 MDHEN and CDR2 SYDVKM. The CDR3 sequence is 14 residues long. The CDR3 spells CASSSSTGLGTQYF. CDR3 bases: TGTGCCAGCAGTTCCTCGACAGGGTTGGGAACCCAGTACTTC.

The J gene is TRBJ1-1, the V gene TRBV5-1; TRBD1 is a possible D gene (5 bases). This CDR3 has 15 residues. The germline V gene has CDR1 SGHRS and CDR2 YFSETQ. V was trimmed by 0 bases and J by 5 bases, leaving 14 bases between them. As DNA, the CDR3 is TGCGCCAGCAGCTTGGTCGTCACGGGGGGTACTGAAGCTTTCTTT. It specifies CASSLVVTGGTEAFF.

The J gene is TRBJ1-1, the V gene TRBV29-1; 9 bases are shared with TRBD1. Germline V gene sequence: CDR1 SQVTM, CDR2 ANQGSEA. J lost 7 bases, V lost 7 bases, and 10 bases had no gene match. This CDR3 has 13 amino acids. DNA for the CDR3: TGCAGCGCTATTGGGACAGGGATCTTTGAAGCTTTCTTT. Amino acid sequence: CSAIGTGIFEAFF.

The chain uses TRBV30 and TRBJ1-5; 8 nucleotides match TRBD1. With V trimmed by 0 bases and J by 7 bases, 5 bases remained unmatched. Germline values: CDR1 GTSNPN, CDR2 SVGIG (reference sequence). The CDR3 covers 14 residues. The CDR3 bases are TGTGCCTGGAGTGTAAGACAGGGGAGACAGCCCCAGCATTTT. The encoded protein is CAWSVRQGRQPQHF.

The gene calls are TRBV29-1 and TRBJ1-1; 7 bases are shared with TRBD1. The trim removed 4 bases at V and 4 bases at J, leaving 6 bases unmatched. The germline CDR1 and CDR2 sequences are SQVTM and ANQGSEA. The CDR3 covers 13 residues. For the CDR3, the DNA is TGCAGCGTTGGACAGGGAGGGGCCACTGAAGCTTTCTTT. Amino acids: CSVGQGGATEAFF.